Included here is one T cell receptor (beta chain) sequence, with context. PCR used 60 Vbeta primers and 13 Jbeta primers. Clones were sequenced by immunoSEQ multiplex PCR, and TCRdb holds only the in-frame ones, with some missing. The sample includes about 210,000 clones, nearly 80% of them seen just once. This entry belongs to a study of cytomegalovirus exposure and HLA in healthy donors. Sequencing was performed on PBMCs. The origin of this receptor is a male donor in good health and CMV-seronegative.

This CDR3 is CASSPGYRGYTEAFF. CDR3 nucleotide sequence: TGTGCCAGTAGCCCCGGGTACAGGGGGTACACTGAAGCTTTCTTT. This chain uses TRBV19 with TRBJ1-1, with 8 positions matching TRBD1. The CDR3 is 15 amino acids. V shed 6 bases, J shed 3 bases, and the junction held 9 bases outside the gene matches. CDR1 is LNHDA, CDR2 SQIVND, per germline (reference sequence).